The 27 T cell receptor beta chains below come from one sample, sequenced in a study of control samples from healthy donors and cancer patients. Assay: immunoSEQ multiplex PCR; the TCRdb copy retains only in-frame clones and omits some. The sample holds more than 100,000 clones, 75% to 95% seen once. Sequenced: blood. The receptors were gathered from a man younger than 30 in good health.

The chain employs TRBV11-3 and TRBJ2-5; D unclear. Germline V gene sequence: CDR1 SGHNT, CDR2 YENEEA. The ends were cut back, 1 base at V and 2 bases at J, with 11 bases in the middle. CDR3 size: 15 residues. The CDR3 DNA sequence: TGTGCCAGCAGCTTAGGGATAGAAAGGCAAGAGACCCAGTACTTC. Encoded protein: CASSLGIERQETQYF.

This chain joins TRBV3-1 (or the pseudogene TRBV3-2) and TRBJ2-1; TRBD2 agrees at 10 bases. CDR1 is LGHDT and CDR2 is YNNKEL in the germline V gene (reference sequence). This CDR3 has 15 amino acids. The junction had 10 bases not matched to a gene; V was cut back by 1 base and J by 13 bases. CDR3 amino acids: CASSQGASGGVSQFF. The CDR3 DNA is TGTGCCAGCAGCCAAGGGGCTAGCGGGGGAGTGAGTCAGTTCTTC.

The chain employs TRBV30 and TRBJ2-5; possible D gene TRBD1, 6 bases. Germline V CDR1 and CDR2: GTSNPN, SVGIG (reference sequence). This CDR3 is 13 amino acids long. Trimming stripped 5 bases from V and 4 bases from J, with 14 bases between. CDR3 coding DNA: TGTGCCTGGTTCAGGGGAGTCGGAGAGACCCAGTACTTC. It yields the protein CAWFRGVGETQYF.

The gene calls are TRBV7-3 and TRBJ2-1; 7 positions agree with TRBD1. The CDR3 is 13 amino acids. CDR1 is SGHTA and CDR2 is FQGTGA in the germline V gene. J lost 10 bases, V lost 1 base, and 4 bases had no gene match. The CDR3 coding sequence is TGTGCCAGCAGCTTAATGCAGGGGGACGAGCAGTTCTTC. Protein product: CASSLMQGDEQFF.

V gene TRBV11-2 combines with J gene TRBJ1-1, with D unclear. CDR1 and CDR2 from the germline V gene are SGHAT and FQNNGV. The germline V and J ends were trimmed by 1 base and 0 bases, with 6 bases remaining between them. This CDR3 contains 14 residues. CDR3 residues: CASSLAQMNTEAFF. The CDR3 DNA sequence: TGTGCCAGCAGCTTAGCACAGATGAACACTGAAGCTTTCTTT.

The chain couples TRBV5-1 to TRBJ2-5; 7 bases are a match to TRBD2. With V trimmed by 0 bases and J by 0 bases, 5 bases remained unmatched. Germline CDR1 is SGHRS and CDR2 is YFSETQ. The CDR3 consists of 16 residues. Written as DNA, the CDR3 is TGCGCCAGCAGCTTGGGAGCGGGGCCTCACCAAGAGACCCAGTACTTC. This sequence encodes CASSLGAGPHQETQYF.

The V and J genes are TRBV5-1 and TRBJ2-1; D gene unclear. V lost 1 base and J lost 4, with 15 bases in between. The length of the CDR3 is 16 residues. The germline V gene encodes CDR1 SGHRS and CDR2 YFSETQ. CDR3 residues: CASSLLPGPTYNEQFF. In nucleotides, the CDR3 is TGCGCCAGCAGCTTGCTCCCGGGCCCAACTTACAATGAGCAGTTCTTC.

This chain connects TRBV19 to TRBJ1-1; tentative D call: TRBD1 (5 bases). V was cut by 2 bases and J by 3 bases, with 7 bases left in between. CDR1 is LNHDA, CDR2 SQIVND, per germline (reference sequence). The CDR3 loop spans 13 amino acids. CDR3 coding DNA: TGTGCCAGTAGTATACAGGGACACACTGAAGCTTTCTTT. This gives the protein CASSIQGHTEAFF.

The chain joins TRBV6-1 to TRBJ1-5, with no clear D. The CDR3 runs 14 residues. Germline V gives CDR1 MNHNS, CDR2 SASEGT. V shed 3 bases and J shed 0 bases, with 6 bases lying between them. The CDR3: CASSDQLSNQPQHF. The CDR3 DNA is TGTGCCAGCAGTGATCAGCTTAGCAATCAGCCCCAGCATTTT.

The rearrangement links TRBV19 to TRBJ2-2; TRBD2 matches at 12 bases. Per germline, CDR1 LNHDA and CDR2 SQIVND (reference sequence). This CDR3 is built from 19 residues. Trimming at V came to 7 bases and at J to 2 bases, leaving 14 bases not matched to a gene. Written as DNA, the CDR3 is TGTGCCAGTATCCCTAGCGGGGGGGCGATTAACTCAAACACCGGGGAGCTGTTTTTT. Its translation is CASIPSGGAINSNTGELFF. Variable domain in full (rest from reference TRBV19 and TRBJ2-2): DGGITQSPKYLFRKEGQNVTLSCEQNLNHDAMYWYRQDPGQGLRLIYYSQIVNDFQKGDIAEGYSVSREKKESFPLTVTSAQKNPTAFYLCASIPSGGAINSNTGELFFGEGSRLTVL.

This clone was recorded only once. The chain recombines TRBV30 with TRBJ1-2; TRBD1 matches 7 bases. Germline-derived CDR1 and CDR2 are GTSNPN and SVGIG (reference sequence). The CDR3 is 14 amino acids. V gave up 0 bases and J gave up 6 bases; unmatched junction bases: 7. This CDR3 is CAWSVSSRGNGYTF. For the CDR3, the DNA is TGTGCCTGGAGTGTATCGTCCAGGGGGAATGGCTACACCTTC.

This clone occurred once. V gene TRBV5-5 combines with J gene TRBJ1-2; D call uncertain. Trimming removed 1 base from V and 8 bases from J, with 18 bases in between. Per the germline V gene, CDR1 is SGHKS and CDR2 is YYEKEE (reference sequence). This CDR3 comprises 15 residues. CDR3 sequence: CASSLWYGRMEGYTF. CDR3 DNA: TGTGCCAGCAGCTTGTGGTACGGAAGGATGGAGGGCTACACCTTC.

The chain links TRBV12-3 or TRBV12-4 to TRBJ1-1; TRBD1 aligns across 9 bases. V was pared by 5 bases and J by 11 bases, with 6 bases of the junction left unmatched. CDR3 length: 12 residues. The CDR3 bases are TGTGCCAGCAGTGCGGGACAGGGTGGGGCTTTCTTT. Translating it yields CASSAGQGGAFF.

Turning to this clone: A junction boundary mismatches the germline segment, possibly from a read error. The CDR3 nucleotides read TGTGCCAGCAGCCAAGATAAGGCGGCCTTGAACTTC. It is translated as CASSQDKAALNF. The V and J genes are TRBV3-1 (or the pseudogene TRBV3-2) and TRBJ2-7; D gene uncertain. This CDR3 is built from 12 residues. CDR1 and CDR2 (germline): LGHDT, YNNKEL (reference sequence).

This chain joins TRBV5-1 and TRBJ1-6, with D possibly being TRBD1 (5 bases). Germline V gene lookup returns CDR1 SGHRS and CDR2 YFSETQ. CDR3 length equals 15 residues. Trimming removed 0 bases from V and 10 bases from J, with 14 bases in between. DNA of the CDR3: TGCGCCAGCAGCTTGGATCCAGGGCTGGGCTCACCCCTCCACTTT. Translation gives CASSLDPGLGSPLHF.

The chain employs TRBV19 and TRBJ1-1, with D perhaps TRBD1 (6 bases). CDR3 length: 15 residues. V was trimmed by 1 base and J by 4 bases, leaving 13 bases between them. Germline values: CDR1 LNHDA, CDR2 SQIVND (reference sequence). The DNA for the CDR3 is TGTGCCAGTAGTATAGGTGTAGGGGGAGGCACTGAAGCTTTCTTT. This codes for CASSIGVGGGTEAFF.

The chain joins TRBV5-5 to TRBJ1-5; no clear D. Germline loops: CDR1 SGHKS, CDR2 YYEKEE (reference sequence). The CDR3 spans 15 residues. V was cut by 4 bases and J by 1 base, with 12 bases left in between. CDR3 loop: CASSVVAGSNQPQHF. The DNA of the CDR3 is TGTGCCAGCAGCGTGGTGGCCGGAAGCAATCAGCCCCAGCATTTT.

V usage is TRBV10-3 and J usage is TRBJ1-6; unclear D gene. V lost 0 bases, J lost 0 bases, and 9 bases lay in between. CDR1 is ENHRY and CDR2 is SYGVKD in the germline V gene. This CDR3 comprises 17 residues. The CDR3 loop reads CAISESSPSSYNSPLHF. CDR3 bases: TGTGCCATCAGTGAGTCTTCCCCGAGCTCCTATAATTCACCCCTCCACTTT.

This chain connects TRBV7-9 to TRBJ1-4; D unclear. There are 16 residues in the CDR3. Germline V gene sequence: CDR1 SEHNR, CDR2 FQNEAQ (reference sequence). V lost 5 bases and J lost 7, with 20 bases in between. The DNA of the CDR3 is TGTGCCAGCAGCCTAGAGGACGGATACTTGGGTGAAAAACTGTTTTTT. Residues: CASSLEDGYLGEKLFF. The full variable domain, its missing parts supplied by reference TRBV7-9 and TRBJ1-4, is DTGVSQNPRHKITKRGQNVTFRCDPISEHNRLYWYRQTLGQGPEFLTYFQNEAQLEKSRLLSDRFSAERPKGSFSTLEIQRTEQGDSAMYLCASSLEDGYLGEKLFFGSGTQLSVL.

J is TRBJ1-1 and V is TRBV6-1; D may be TRBD1 (5 bases). Germline V gives CDR1 MNHNS, CDR2 SASEGT. The CDR3 has 13 residues. V was clipped by 1 base and J by 5 bases, with 8 bases between them. The CDR3 region has the DNA TGTGCCAGCAGTGAAGTGGGGCGTACTGAAGCTTTCTTT. Translating gives CASSEVGRTEAFF.

The chain carries TRBV4-2 and TRBJ2-1; 9 nucleotides match TRBD1. Germline lookup yields CDR1 LGHNA and CDR2 YNFKEQ. The CDR3 consists of 16 residues. The V gene end was trimmed by 0 bases and the J gene end by 5 bases; junction bases not matched to a gene: 5. DNA of the CDR3: TGTGCCAGCAGCCAAGATTTGGGACAGGGAGACAATGAGCAGTTCTTC. The encoded protein is CASSQDLGQGDNEQFF.

The chain has TRBV5-1 and TRBJ2-6; TRBD2 is a possible D gene (5 bases). This CDR3 has 16 residues. V was shortened by 2 bases and J by 0 bases, with 9 bases between the two germline ends. Per the germline V gene, CDR1 is SGHRS and CDR2 is YFSETQ. The CDR3 sequence is CASSFGEFSGANVLTF. Here the CDR3 DNA reads TGCGCCAGCAGCTTTGGGGAGTTCTCTGGGGCCAACGTCCTGACTTTC.

V gene TRBV6-4 combines with J gene TRBJ1-3; D gene ambiguous. Germline V gives CDR1 MRHNA, CDR2 SNTAGT. The germline V and J ends were trimmed by 4 bases and 4 bases, with 11 bases remaining between them. The CDR3 runs 14 residues. The DNA of the CDR3 is TGTGCCAGCAGTGTCGGGGAGGAGGGAAACACCATATATTTT. It codes for CASSVGEEGNTIYF.

This chain links TRBV6-1 with TRBJ2-3; D unclear. The V end lost 3 bases, the J end lost 0 bases, and 13 bases lay between the germline ends. The germline gives CDR1 MNHNS, CDR2 SASEGT. The CDR3 length is 16 residues. CDR3 region: CASSEQTAPSTDTQYF. CDR3 DNA sequence: TGTGCCAGCAGTGAGCAGACCGCGCCGAGCACAGATACGCAGTATTTT.

This chain links TRBV4-1 with TRBJ1-4, with 9 bases fitting TRBD1. The ends lost 4 bases at V and 13 bases at J; junction bases unmatched: 10. The CDR3 has 14 amino acids. Germline-derived CDR1 and CDR2 are MGHRA and YSYEKL. The CDR3 DNA is TGCGCCAGCAGCCCTTCGGGACAGGGTTTTAGACTGTTTTTT. Protein sequence: CASSPSGQGFRLFF.

The chain carries TRBV18 and TRBJ2-1, with D perhaps matching TRBD1 (5 bases). The CDR3 consists of 14 residues. Germline assignment: CDR1 KGHSH and CDR2 LQKENI. V was shortened by 2 bases and J by 7 bases, with 12 bases between the two germline ends. The CDR3 DNA sequence: TGTGCCAGCTCACCATTTCGACAGCCGAATGAGCAGTTCTTC. Its translation is CASSPFRQPNEQFF.

The V gene is TRBV6-6, the J gene TRBJ1-5, with 9 bases that match TRBD1. Germline loops: CDR1 MNHNY, CDR2 SVGAGI (reference sequence). The CDR3 covers 15 residues. The V segment lost 2 bases and the J segment 4 bases; nucleotides outside the gene matches: 3. CDR3 bases: TGTGCCAGCAGTTACCCGACAGGGGGTAATCAGCCCCAGCATTTT. Residues: CASSYPTGGNQPQHF.